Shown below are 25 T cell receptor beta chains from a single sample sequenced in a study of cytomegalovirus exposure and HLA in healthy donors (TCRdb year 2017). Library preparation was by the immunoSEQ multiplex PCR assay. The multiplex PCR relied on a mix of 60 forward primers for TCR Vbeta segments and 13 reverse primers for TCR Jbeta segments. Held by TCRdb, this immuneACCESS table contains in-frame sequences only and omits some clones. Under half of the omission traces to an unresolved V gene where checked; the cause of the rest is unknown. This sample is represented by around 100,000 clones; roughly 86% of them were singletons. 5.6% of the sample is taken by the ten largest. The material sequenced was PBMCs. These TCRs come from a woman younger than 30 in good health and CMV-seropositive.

This chain's CDR3 is CASSLMHRVKRNEQFF. For the CDR3, the DNA is TGTGCCAGCAGCTTGATGCACAGGGTAAAGCGCAATGAGCAGTTCTTC. J is TRBJ2-1 and V is TRBV5-6, with a weak D call TRBD1 (6 bases). This CDR3 contains 16 residues. Per the germline V gene, CDR1 is SGHDT and CDR2 is YYEEEE. Trimming shortened V by 1 base and J by 6 bases, and 17 bases separated the two germline ends.

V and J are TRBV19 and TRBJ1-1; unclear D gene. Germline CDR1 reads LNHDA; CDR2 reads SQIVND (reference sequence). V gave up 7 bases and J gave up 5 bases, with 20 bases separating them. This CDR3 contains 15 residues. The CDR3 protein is CASNIRDSVRTEAFF. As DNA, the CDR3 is TGTGCCAGTAACATCCGGGATTCTGTGAGGACTGAAGCTTTCTTT.

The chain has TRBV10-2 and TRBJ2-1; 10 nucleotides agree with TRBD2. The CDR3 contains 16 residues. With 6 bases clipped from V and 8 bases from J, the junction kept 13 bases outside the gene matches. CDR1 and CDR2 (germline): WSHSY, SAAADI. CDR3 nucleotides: TGCGCCAGCAGCGCAATTCTAGCGGGAGAGGCCCATGAGCAGTTCTTC. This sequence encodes CASSAILAGEAHEQFF.

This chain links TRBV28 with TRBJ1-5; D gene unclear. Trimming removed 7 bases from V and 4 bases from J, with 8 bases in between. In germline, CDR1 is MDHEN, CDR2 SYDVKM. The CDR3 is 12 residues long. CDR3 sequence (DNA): TGTGCCAGCACGAGTATTAATCAGCCCCAGCATTTT. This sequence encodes CASTSINQPQHF.

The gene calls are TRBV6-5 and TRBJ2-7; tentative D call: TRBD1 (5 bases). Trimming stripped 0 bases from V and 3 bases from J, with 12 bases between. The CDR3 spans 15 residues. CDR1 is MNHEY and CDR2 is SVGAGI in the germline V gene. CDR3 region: CASSYSSNRHYEQYF. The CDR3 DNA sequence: TGTGCCAGCAGTTACTCGAGCAACAGGCACTACGAGCAGTACTTC.

The CDR3 reads CASSTTSGGAYEQYF. The CDR3 DNA reads TGTGCCAGCAGTACCACTAGCGGGGGGGCCTACGAGCAGTACTTC. The chain combines TRBV6-5 with TRBJ2-7; 13 bases are a match to TRBD2. The CDR3 length is 15 residues. Germline V gene lookup returns CDR1 MNHEY and CDR2 SVGAGI. V trimming: 5 bases; J trimming: 2 bases; junction bases outside the gene matches: 3.

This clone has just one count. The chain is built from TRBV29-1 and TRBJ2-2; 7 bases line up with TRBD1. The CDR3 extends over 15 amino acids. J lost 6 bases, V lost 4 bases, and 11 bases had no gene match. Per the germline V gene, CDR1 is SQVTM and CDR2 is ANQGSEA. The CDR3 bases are TGCAGCGTTGCCTACAGGGGAAGAAGGGCCGGGGAGCTGTTTTTT. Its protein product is CSVAYRGRRAGELFF.

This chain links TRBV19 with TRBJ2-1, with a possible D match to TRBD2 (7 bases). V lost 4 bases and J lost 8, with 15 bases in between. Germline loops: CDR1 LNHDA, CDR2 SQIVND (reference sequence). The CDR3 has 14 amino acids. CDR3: CASSTGDYNDEQFF. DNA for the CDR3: TGTGCCAGTAGTACAGGGGACTACAACGATGAGCAGTTCTTC.

The CDR3 loop is CASSLGWRVGYNEQFF. CDR3 DNA sequence: TGTGCCAGCAGCTTAGGTTGGAGGGTGGGCTACAATGAGCAGTTCTTC. The V call is TRBV13, the J call TRBJ2-1, with D perhaps matching TRBD2 (6 bases). V lost 0 bases to trimming and J lost 3 bases, with 12 bases between them. CDR1 and CDR2 from the germline V gene are PRHDT and FYEKMQ (reference sequence). This CDR3 contains 16 residues.

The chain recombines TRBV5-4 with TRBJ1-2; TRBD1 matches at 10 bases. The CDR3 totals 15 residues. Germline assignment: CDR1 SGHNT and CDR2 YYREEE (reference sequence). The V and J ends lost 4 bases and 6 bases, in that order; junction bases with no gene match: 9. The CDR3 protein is CASSKGQGRVDGYTF. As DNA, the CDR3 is TGTGCCAGCAGCAAGGGACAGGGGAGGGTGGATGGCTACACCTTC.

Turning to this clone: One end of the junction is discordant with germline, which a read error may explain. CDR3 protein: CASSLDRVSNQPQHF. CDR3 in DNA: TGTGCCAGTAGTCTAGACAGGGTTAGCAATCAGCCCCAGCATTTT. The genes are TRBV19 and TRBJ1-5, with 7 positions matching TRBD1. Germline CDR1 LNHDA, CDR2 SQIVND (reference sequence). The length of the CDR3 is 15 residues. Filled out from reference TRBV19 and TRBJ1-5, the complete variable domain reads DGGITQSPKYLFRKEGQNVTLSCEQNLNHDAMYWYRQDPGQGLRLIYYSQIVNDFQKGDIAEGYSVSREKKESFPLTVTSAQKNPTAFYLCASSLDRVSNQPQHFGDGTRLSIL.

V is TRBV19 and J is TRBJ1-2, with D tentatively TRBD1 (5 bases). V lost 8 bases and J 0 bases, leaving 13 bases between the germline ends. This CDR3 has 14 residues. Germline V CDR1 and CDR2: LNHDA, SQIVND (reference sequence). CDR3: CASFGARSNYGYTF. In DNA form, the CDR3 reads TGTGCCAGTTTTGGGGCCCGCTCTAACTATGGCTACACCTTC.

The CDR3 region has the DNA TGTGCCACCAGCAGAGATCCAGGACTAGGCAACGAGCAGTACTTC. Its translation: CATSRDPGLGNEQYF. This chain connects TRBV15 to TRBJ2-7; 7 nucleotides align to TRBD2. Germline lookup yields CDR1 LNHNV and CDR2 YYDKDF (reference sequence). Losses at the gene ends were 0 bases for V and 5 bases for J; bases not matched to a gene: 7. CDR3 length: 15 residues.

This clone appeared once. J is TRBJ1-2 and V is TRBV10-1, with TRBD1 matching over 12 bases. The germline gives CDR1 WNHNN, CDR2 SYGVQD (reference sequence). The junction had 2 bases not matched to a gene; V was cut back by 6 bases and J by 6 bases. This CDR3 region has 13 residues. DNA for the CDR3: TGCGCCAGCAGCGGGACAGGGGGCAATGGCTACACCTTC. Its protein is CASSGTGGNGYTF.

The CDR3 DNA is TGTGCCAGCTCACTACGACAGAGTAATGAAAAACTGTTTTTT. This sequence encodes CASSLRQSNEKLFF. This chain links TRBV18 with TRBJ1-4; tentative D call: TRBD1 (5 bases). Per the germline V gene, CDR1 is KGHSH and CDR2 is LQKENI. This CDR3 has 14 amino acids. V lost 4 bases, J lost 4 bases, and 10 bases lay in between.

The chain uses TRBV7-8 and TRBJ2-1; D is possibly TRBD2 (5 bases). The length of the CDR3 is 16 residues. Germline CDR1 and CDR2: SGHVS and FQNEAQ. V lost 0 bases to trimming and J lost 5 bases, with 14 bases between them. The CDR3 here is CASSLASLVADNEQFF. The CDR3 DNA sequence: TGTGCCAGCAGCTTAGCTTCACTAGTAGCAGACAATGAGCAGTTCTTC.

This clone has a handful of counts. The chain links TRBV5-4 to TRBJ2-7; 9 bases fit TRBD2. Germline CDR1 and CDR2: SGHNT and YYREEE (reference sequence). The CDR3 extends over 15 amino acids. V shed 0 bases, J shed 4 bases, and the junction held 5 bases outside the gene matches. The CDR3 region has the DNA TGTGCCAGCAGCTTGGTCCCTAGCGGGGTATACGAGCAGTACTTC. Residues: CASSLVPSGVYEQYF. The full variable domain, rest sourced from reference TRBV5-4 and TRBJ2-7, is ETGVTQSPTHLIKTRGQQVTLRCSSQSGHNTVSWYQQALGQGPQFIFQYYREEENGRGNFPPRFSGLQFPNYSSELNVNALELDDSALYLCASSLVPSGVYEQYFGPGTRLTVT.

As DNA, the CDR3 is TGTGCCTGGAGTAAAAAGCCGGGACTAGCGGAGACATACAATGAGCAGTTCTTC. This translates into CAWSKKPGLAETYNEQFF. The chain employs TRBV30 and TRBJ2-1, with 11 bases aligning to TRBD2. Trimming took 2 bases from V and 4 from J; bases not matched to a gene: 13. CDR3 length equals 18 residues. CDR1 and CDR2 (germline): GTSNPN, SVGIG (reference sequence).

For the CDR3, the DNA is TGCGCCAGCAGCCAGTACTCCGGGACAGGGCCTCGGGGCTACACCTTC. Its protein product is CASSQYSGTGPRGYTF. This chain connects TRBV4-1 to TRBJ1-2; 9 positions match TRBD1. This CDR3 comprises 16 residues. Trimming at V came to 3 bases and at J to 8 bases, leaving 13 bases not matched to a gene. CDR1 is MGHRA, CDR2 YSYEKL, per germline.

CDR3 amino acids: CASSLGLGARTDTQYF. The CDR3 DNA sequence: TGTGCCAGCAGCCTCGGACTAGGGGCTCGCACAGATACGCAGTATTTT. The genes are TRBV11-3 and TRBJ2-3, with 7 bases aligning to TRBD2. The CDR3 length is 16 residues. V gave up 5 bases and J gave up 1 base; unmatched junction bases: 9. From germline, CDR1 is SGHNT and CDR2 YENEEA.

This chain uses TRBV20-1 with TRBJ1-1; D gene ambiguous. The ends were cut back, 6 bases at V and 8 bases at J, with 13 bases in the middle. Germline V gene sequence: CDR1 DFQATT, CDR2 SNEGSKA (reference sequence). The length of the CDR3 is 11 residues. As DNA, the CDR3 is TGCAGTGCGACGGGGTTGGGAGAAGCTTTCTTT. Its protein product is CSATGLGEAFF.

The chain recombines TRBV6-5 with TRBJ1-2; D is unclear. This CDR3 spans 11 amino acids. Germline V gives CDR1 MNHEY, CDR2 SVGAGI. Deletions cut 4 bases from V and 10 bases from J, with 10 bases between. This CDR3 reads CASSSGLAYTF. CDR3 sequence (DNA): TGTGCCAGCAGTTCAGGATTGGCCTACACCTTC.

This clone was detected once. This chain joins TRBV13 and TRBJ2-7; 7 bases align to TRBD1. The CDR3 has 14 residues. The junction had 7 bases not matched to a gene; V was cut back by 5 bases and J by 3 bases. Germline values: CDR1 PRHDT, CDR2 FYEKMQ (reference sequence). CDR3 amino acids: CASSLTRDSYEQYF. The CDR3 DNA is TGTGCCAGCAGCCTAACCAGGGACAGCTACGAGCAGTACTTC.

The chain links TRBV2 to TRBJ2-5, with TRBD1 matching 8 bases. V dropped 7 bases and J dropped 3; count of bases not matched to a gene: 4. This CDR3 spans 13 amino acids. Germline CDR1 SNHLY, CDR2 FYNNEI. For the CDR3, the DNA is TGTGCCAGCATGGACAGGGCTAAAGAGACCCAGTACTTC. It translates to CASMDRAKETQYF.

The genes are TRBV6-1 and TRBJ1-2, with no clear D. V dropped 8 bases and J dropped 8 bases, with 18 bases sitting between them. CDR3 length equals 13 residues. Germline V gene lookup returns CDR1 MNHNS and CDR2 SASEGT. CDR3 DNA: TGTGCCAGCCGGGAGACATTGTTGCAGGGCTACACCTTC. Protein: CASRETLLQGYTF.